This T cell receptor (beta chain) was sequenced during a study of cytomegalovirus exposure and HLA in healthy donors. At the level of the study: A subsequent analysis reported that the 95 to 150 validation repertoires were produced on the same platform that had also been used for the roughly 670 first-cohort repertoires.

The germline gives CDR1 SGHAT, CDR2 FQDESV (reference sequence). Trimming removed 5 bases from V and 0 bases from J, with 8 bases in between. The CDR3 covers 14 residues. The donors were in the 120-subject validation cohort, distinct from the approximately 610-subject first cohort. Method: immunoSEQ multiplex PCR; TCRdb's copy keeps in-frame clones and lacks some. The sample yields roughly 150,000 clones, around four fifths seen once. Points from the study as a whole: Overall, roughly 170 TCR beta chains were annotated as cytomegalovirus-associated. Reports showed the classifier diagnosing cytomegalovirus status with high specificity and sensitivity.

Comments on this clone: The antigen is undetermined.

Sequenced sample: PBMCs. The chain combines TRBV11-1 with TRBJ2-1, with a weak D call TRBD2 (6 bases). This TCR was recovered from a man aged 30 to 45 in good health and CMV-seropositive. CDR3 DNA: TGTGCCAGCAGCCTCGGGAGCTCCTACAATGAGCAGTTCTTC. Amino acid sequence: CASSLGSSYNEQFF.